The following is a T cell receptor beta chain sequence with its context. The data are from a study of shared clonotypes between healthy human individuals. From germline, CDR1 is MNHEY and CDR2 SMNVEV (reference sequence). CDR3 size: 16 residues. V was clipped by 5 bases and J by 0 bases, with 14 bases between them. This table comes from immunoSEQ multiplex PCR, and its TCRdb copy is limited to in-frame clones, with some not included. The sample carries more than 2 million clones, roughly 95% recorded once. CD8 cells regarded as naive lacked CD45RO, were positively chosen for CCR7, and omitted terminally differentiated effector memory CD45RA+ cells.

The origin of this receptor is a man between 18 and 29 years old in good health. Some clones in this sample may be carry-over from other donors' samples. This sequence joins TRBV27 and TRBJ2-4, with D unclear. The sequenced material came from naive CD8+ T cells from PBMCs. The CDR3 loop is CASSNPTGLAKNIQYF. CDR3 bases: TGTGCCAGCAGTAATCCGACGGGTCTAGCCAAAAACATTCAGTACTTC.